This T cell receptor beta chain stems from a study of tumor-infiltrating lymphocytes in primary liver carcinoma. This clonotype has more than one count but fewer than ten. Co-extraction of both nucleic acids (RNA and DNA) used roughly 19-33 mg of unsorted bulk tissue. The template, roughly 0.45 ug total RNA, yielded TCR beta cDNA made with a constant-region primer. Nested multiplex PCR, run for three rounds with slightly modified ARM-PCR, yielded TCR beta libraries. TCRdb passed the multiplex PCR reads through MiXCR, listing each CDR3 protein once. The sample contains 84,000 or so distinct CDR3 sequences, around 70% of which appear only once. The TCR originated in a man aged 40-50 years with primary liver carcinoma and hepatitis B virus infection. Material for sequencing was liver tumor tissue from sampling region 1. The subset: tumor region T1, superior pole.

The CDR3 spells CSAPSAGAGLYEQYF. The CDR3 coding sequence is TGCAGTGCGCCCAGCGCGGGAGCGGGACTCTACGAGCAGTACTTC. This chain joins TRBV20-1 and TRBJ2-7; 7 positions agree with TRBD2. The trim removed 6 bases at V and 3 bases at J, leaving 14 bases unmatched. The CDR3 covers 15 residues. Looked up from germline, CDR1 is DFQATT and CDR2 is SNEGSKA (reference sequence).